This TCR beta chain is from a study of blood T cell repertoires in COVID-19. Study summary: Donors in the United States, Italy and Spain gave samples during acute or convalescent COVID-19. PBMCs, B-cell-depleted T cells, or T cells were the source of the cDNA or gDNA that made up the material.

Methods used by the authors: Amplified reference gene primers provided the basis for estimating nucleated cell counts. Only in-frame clones appear in the TCRdb table, and some are missing; sequencing was by immunoSEQ multiplex PCR. V, J and clone size are those of that table, while D and trimming were read from the DNA. The data contain 55,000 to 70,000 clones, roughly 92% of them singletons. V was clipped by 5 bases and J by 4 bases, with 14 bases between them. Germline V lookup: CDR1 MNHEY, CDR2 SMNVEV (reference sequence). The CDR3 has 14 residues. The TCR comes from a human donor in a cohort sampled during active COVID-19. V and J are TRBV27 and TRBJ1-1; possibly TRBD1 for D (6 bases). The sequenced material came from peripheral blood. DNA of the CDR3: TGTGCCAGCAGTCGCACAGGGATGGGCACTGAAGCTTTCTTT. It yields the protein CASSRTGMGTEAFF.